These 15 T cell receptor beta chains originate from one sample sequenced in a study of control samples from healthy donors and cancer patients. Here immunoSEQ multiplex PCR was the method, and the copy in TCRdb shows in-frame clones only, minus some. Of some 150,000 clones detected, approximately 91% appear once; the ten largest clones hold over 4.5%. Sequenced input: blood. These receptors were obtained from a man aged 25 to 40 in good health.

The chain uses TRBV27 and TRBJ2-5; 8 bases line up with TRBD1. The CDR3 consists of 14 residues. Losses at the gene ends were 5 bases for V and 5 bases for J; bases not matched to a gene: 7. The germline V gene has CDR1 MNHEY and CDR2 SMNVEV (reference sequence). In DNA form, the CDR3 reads TGTGCCAGCAGTACTGCAGGGGGCTGGGAGACCCAGTACTTC. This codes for CASSTAGGWETQYF.

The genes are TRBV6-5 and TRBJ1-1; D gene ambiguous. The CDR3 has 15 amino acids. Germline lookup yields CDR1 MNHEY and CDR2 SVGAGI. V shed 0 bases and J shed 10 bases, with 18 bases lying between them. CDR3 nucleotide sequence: TGTGCCAGCAGTTACTCACATGACACCCATCTAGCAGCTTTCTTT. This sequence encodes CASSYSHDTHLAAFF.

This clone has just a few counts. This CDR3 is CASSQKISGPQETQYF. For the CDR3, the DNA is TGCGCCAGCAGCCAAAAAATTAGCGGACCTCAAGAGACCCAGTACTTC. The V and J genes are TRBV5-1 and TRBJ2-5; the D gene is possibly TRBD2 (6 bases). The germline V gene encodes CDR1 SGHRS and CDR2 YFSETQ. The V end was cut by 4 bases, the J end by 2 bases, with 18 bases between. The CDR3 extends over 16 amino acids. Combining the CDR3 with reference TRBV5-1 and TRBJ2-5 gives the whole variable domain KAGVTQTPRYLIKTRGQQVTLSCSPISGHRSVSWYQQTPGQGLQFLFEYFSETQRNKGNFPGRFSGRQFSNSRSEMNVSTLELGDSALYLCASSQKISGPQETQYFGPGTRLLVL.

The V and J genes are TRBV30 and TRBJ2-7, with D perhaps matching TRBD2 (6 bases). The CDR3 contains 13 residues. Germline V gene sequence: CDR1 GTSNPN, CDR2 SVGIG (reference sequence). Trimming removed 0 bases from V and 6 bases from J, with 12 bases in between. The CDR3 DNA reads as TGTGCCTGGAGTGTACTCTTGGGGGGCGAGCAGTACTTC. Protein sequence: CAWSVLLGGEQYF.

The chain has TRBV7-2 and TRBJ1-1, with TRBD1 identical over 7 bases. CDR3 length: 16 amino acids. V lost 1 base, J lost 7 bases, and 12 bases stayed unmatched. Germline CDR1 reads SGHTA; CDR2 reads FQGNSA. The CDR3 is CASSLEGPDRSIEAFF. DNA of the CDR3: TGTGCCAGCAGCTTAGAGGGTCCGGACAGGTCCATTGAAGCTTTCTTT.

This CDR3 is CASSQLLGQGSTDTQYF. CDR3 DNA sequence: TGTGCCAGCAGCCAGCTGTTAGGGCAGGGGAGCACAGATACGCAGTATTTT. V is TRBV14 and J is TRBJ2-3; perhaps TRBD1 as D (6 bases). Per germline, CDR1 SGHDN and CDR2 FVKESK. The V end lost 3 bases, the J end lost 0 bases, and 16 bases lay between the germline ends. The CDR3 extends over 17 amino acids.

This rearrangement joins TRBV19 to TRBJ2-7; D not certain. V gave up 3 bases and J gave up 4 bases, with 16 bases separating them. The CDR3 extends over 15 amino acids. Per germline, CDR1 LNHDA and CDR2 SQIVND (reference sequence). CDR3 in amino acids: CASSIGFEAVYEQYF. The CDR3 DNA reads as TGTGCCAGTAGTATTGGTTTTGAGGCAGTGTACGAGCAGTACTTC.

CDR3 nucleotide sequence: TGTGCCACCAAAGACAGGGCGCAAAACACTGAAGCTTTCTTT. Its protein product is CATKDRAQNTEAFF. The chain couples TRBV15 to TRBJ1-1; 7 bases are shared with TRBD1. Germline trimming cut 7 bases from V and 2 bases from J; bases unmatched to any gene: 7. CDR1 is LNHNV and CDR2 is YYDKDF in the germline V gene (reference sequence). CDR3 length: 14 residues. The full variable domain, with the rest looked up from reference TRBV15 and TRBJ1-1, is DAMVIQNPRYQVTQFGKPVTLSCSQTLNHNVMYWYQQKSSQAPKLLFHYYDKDFNNEADTPDNFQSRRPNTSFCFLDIRSPGLGDTAMYLCATKDRAQNTEAFFGQGTRLTVV.

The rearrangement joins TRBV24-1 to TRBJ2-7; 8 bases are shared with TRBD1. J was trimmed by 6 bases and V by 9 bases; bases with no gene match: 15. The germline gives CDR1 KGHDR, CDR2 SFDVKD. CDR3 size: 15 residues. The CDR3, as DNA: TGTGCCACCCAATCCGGACAGGGACTGGCTGGCGAGCAGTACTTC. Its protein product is CATQSGQGLAGEQYF.

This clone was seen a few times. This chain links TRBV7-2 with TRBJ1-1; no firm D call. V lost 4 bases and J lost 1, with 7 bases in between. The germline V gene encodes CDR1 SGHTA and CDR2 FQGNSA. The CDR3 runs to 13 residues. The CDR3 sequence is CASSSQSNTEAFF. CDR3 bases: TGTGCCAGCAGCTCCCAGTCGAACACTGAAGCTTTCTTT.

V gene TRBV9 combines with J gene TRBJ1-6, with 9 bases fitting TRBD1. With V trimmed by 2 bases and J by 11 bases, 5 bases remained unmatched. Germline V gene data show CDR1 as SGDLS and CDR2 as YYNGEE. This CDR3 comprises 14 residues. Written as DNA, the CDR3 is TGTGCCAGCAGCGTGGGACAGGGATTCGCACCCCTCCACTTT. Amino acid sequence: CASSVGQGFAPLHF.

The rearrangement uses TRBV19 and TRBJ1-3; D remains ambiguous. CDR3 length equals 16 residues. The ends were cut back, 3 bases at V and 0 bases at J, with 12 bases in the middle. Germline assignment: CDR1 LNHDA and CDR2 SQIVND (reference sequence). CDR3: CASSMFRLPSGNTIYF. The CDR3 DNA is TGTGCCAGTAGTATGTTTCGGCTGCCCTCTGGAAACACCATATATTTT.

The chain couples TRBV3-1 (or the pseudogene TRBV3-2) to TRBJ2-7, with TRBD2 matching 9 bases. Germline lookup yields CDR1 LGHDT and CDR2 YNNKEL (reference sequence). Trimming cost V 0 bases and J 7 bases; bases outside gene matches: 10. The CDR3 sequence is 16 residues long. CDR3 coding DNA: TGTGCCAGCAGCCAAGATACGACTAGCGGACCTTGGGAGCAGTACTTC. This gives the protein CASSQDTTSGPWEQYF.

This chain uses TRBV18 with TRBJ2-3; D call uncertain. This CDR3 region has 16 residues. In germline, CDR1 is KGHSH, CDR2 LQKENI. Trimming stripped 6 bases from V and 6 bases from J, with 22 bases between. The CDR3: CASSLLESTNADTQYF. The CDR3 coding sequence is TGTGCCAGCTCCCTCCTTGAGTCTACCAATGCGGATACGCAGTATTTT.

CDR3 DNA: TGTGCCAGTAGAGAGACAGGGCCCGGCGCCCAGTACTTC. Translation gives CASRETGPGAQYF. The V call is TRBV19, the J call TRBJ2-5, with 7 positions matching TRBD1. The CDR3 totals 13 residues. Unmatched junction bases numbered 10, after V lost 6 bases and J lost 9 bases. CDR1 and CDR2 (germline): LNHDA, SQIVND (reference sequence).